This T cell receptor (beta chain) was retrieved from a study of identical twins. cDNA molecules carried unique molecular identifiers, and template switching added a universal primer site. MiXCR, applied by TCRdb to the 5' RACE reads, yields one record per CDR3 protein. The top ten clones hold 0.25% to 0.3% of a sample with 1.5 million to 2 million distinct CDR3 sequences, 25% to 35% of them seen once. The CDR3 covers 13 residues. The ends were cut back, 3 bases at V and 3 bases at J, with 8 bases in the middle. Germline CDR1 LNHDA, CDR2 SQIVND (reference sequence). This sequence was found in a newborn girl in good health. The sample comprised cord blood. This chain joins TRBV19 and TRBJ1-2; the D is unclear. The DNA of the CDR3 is TGTGCCAGTAGTATCCCCAGATACTATGGCTACACCTTC. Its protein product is CASSIPRYYGYTF.